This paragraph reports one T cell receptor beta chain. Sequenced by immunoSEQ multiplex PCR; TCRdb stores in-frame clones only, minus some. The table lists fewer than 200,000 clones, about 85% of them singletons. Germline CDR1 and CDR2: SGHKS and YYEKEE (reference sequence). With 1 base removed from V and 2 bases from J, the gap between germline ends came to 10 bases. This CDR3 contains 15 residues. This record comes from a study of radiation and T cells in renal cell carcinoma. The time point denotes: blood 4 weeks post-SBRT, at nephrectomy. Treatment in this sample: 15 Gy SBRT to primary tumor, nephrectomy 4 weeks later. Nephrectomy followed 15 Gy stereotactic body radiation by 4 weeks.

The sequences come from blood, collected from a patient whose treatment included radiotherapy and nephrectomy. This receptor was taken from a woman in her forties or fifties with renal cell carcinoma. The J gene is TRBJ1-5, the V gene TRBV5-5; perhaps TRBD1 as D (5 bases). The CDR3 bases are TGTGCCAGCAGCTTGTGGGGAGGGGGCAATCAGCCCCAGCATTTT. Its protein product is CASSLWGGGNQPQHF.